A selection of T cell receptor beta chains follows, all from one sample in a study of blood T cell repertoires in COVID-19. Data came from immunoSEQ multiplex PCR; TCRdb stores just in-frame clones and leaves some out. The profile covers about 330,000 clones, with around 88% appearing a single time and approximately 1.3% taken by the ten largest. Input material: peripheral blood. The receptors shown here come from a woman between 50 and 59 years old with acute or convalescent COVID-19. Both conserved end residues are part of each CDR3. Each record gives: clone size, D gene, CDR3 length, J gene, V gene, CDR3 DNA, CDR3 protein. D genes are given only for firm matches. Not every row has a clone size; where given, it reads once, few, many or a size class.

>-|TRBD1|12|TRBJ2-3|TRBV13
TGTGCCAGCAGCCAACAGGGGAATACGCAGTATTTT
CASSQQGNTQYF
>-|-|13|TRBJ2-2|TRBV6-6
TGTGCCAGCAGTTACGGAGACACCGGGGAGCTGTTTTTT
CASSYGDTGELFF
>-|TRBD2|15|TRBJ2-3|TRBV15
TGTGCCACCAGCCATAGCGGGAGGGCCACAGATACGCAGTATTTT
CATSHSGRATDTQYF
>-|TRBD1|15|TRBJ1-1|TRBV12-5
TGTGCTAGTGGTTTGCCTCAGGGGGTGAACACTGAAGCTTTCTTT
CASGLPQGVNTEAFF
>-|-|15|TRBJ1-4|TRBV18
TGTGCCAGCTCTAGACGACAGGCAACTAATGAAAAACTGTTTTTT
CASSRRQATNEKLFF
>-|TRBD2|14|TRBJ2-1|TRBV28
TGTGCCAGCAGTCCTAGCGGGGGGTACAATGAGCAGTTCTTC
CASSPSGGYNEQFF
>-|-|15|TRBJ2-2|TRBV3-1/TRBV3-2
TGTGCCAGCAGCCCGACTATAACGTCAAGCGGGGAGCTGTTTTTT
CASSPTITSSGELFF
>-|TRBD1|15|TRBJ1-5|TRBV6-5
TGTGCCAGCAGATGGGTTACAGGGGGAGGTCAGCCCCAGCATTTT
CASRWVTGGGQPQHF
>-|-|16|TRBJ1-4|TRBV19
TGTGCCAGTAGTATACGGCAGGCCCCAACTAATGAAAAACTGTTTTTT
CASSIRQAPTNEKLFF
>-|-|15|TRBJ2-2|TRBV21-1
TGTGCCAGCAGCAAAGGGCTTCCCCCCGCCGGGGAGCTGTTTTTT
CASSKGLPPAGELFF
>-|-|14|TRBJ2-7|TRBV6-2/TRBV6-3
TGTGCCAGCAGTGTTCAAGTGAGCTCCTACGAGCAGTACTTC
CASSVQVSSYEQYF
>-|-|14|TRBJ2-1|TRBV6-1
TGTGCCAGCAGTGAAGGTCTTTGGGCAAATGAGCAGTTCTTC
CASSEGLWANEQFF
>-|TRBD1|14|TRBJ1-6|TRBV6-1
TGTGCCAGCAGCCTTGGACAGGGCGGGTCACCCCTCCACTTT
CASSLGQGGSPLHF
>-|-|14|TRBJ1-1|TRBV5-1
TGCGCCAGCAGCGGACAAATCCCCAACACTGAAGCTTTCTTT
CASSGQIPNTEAFF
>-|TRBD1|16|TRBJ2-5|TRBV3-1/TRBV3-2
TGTGCCAGCAGCCAAAGGGCTACAGGGGAGCAAGAGACCCAGTACTTC
CASSQRATGEQETQYF
>once|-|15|TRBJ1-3|TRBV5-1
TGCGCCAGCAGCCGGGGGACCCACTCTGGAAACACCATATATTTT
CASSRGTHSGNTIYF
>once|TRBD1|14|TRBJ2-5|TRBV18
TGTGCCAGCTCACCCGGGACAGCCTCCGCGACCCAGTACTTC
CASSPGTASATQYF
>-|-|17|TRBJ1-1|TRBV2
TGTGCCAGCAGTGCGTTCAGGGGCCTAGAGATGAACACTGAAGCTTTCTTT
CASSAFRGLEMNTEAFF
>-|TRBD1|13|TRBJ1-1|TRBV7-9
TGTGCCAGCAGCTATACAGGGGACCCTGAAGCTTTCTTT
CASSYTGDPEAFF
>-|TRBD1|12|TRBJ2-7|TRBV11-1
TGTGCCAGCAGCCCGGACAGGGGCGAGCAGTACTTC
CASSPDRGEQYF
>once|-|17|TRBJ1-3|TRBV11-2
TGTGCCAGCAGCTTAGGGTTTCTGGGGGCTACTGGAAACACCATATATTTT
CASSLGFLGATGNTIYF
>-|-|14|TRBJ1-1|TRBV7-9
TGTGCCGGAGGGAAGGGCGTAGGGGACACTGAAGCTTTCTTT
CAGGKGVGDTEAFF
>once|-|14|TRBJ1-2|TRBV27
TGTGCCAGCAGTTTACAAGCGGGTAACTATGGCTACACCTTC
CASSLQAGNYGYTF
>-|-|14|TRBJ1-1|TRBV5-8
TGTGCCAGCAGCTTAGGGGGGGGCGACGTCCCAGCTTTCTTT
CASSLGGGDVPAFF
>-|-|13|TRBJ2-2|TRBV7-9
TGTGCCAGCAGTCGGGCGAACACCGGGGAGCTGTTTTTT
CASSRANTGELFF
>-|-|15|TRBJ1-4|TRBV9
TGTGCCAGCAGCGAGGGGGGACTAGGGAATGAAAAACTGTTTTTT
CASSEGGLGNEKLFF
>-|TRBD1|15|TRBJ1-5|TRBV7-2
TGTGCCAGCAGCTCAAGACAGGGTGGTAATCAGCCCCAGCATTTT
CASSSRQGGNQPQHF
>-|TRBD1|13|TRBJ1-2|TRBV7-9
TGTGCCAGCAGCCGAGACAGGGTCGGGGGCTACACCTTC
CASSRDRVGGYTF
>-|TRBD2|16|TRBJ2-5|TRBV5-4
TGTGCCAGCAGCCCAGCGACTAGCGGGACCGAAGAGACCCAGTACTTC
CASSPATSGTEETQYF
>-|-|13|TRBJ2-3|TRBV19
TGTGCCAGTAGGACTAGTGGCTCAGATACGCAGTATTTT
CASRTSGSDTQYF
>-|TRBD1|15|TRBJ2-1|TRBV24-1
TGTGCCACCAGTGATCCAAGACAGGGGGCGAATGAGCAGTTCTTC
CATSDPRQGANEQFF
>once|TRBD1|13|TRBJ2-1|TRBV7-2
TGTGCCAGCAGCTCGACAGGGGGTGGTGAGCAGTTCTTC
CASSSTGGGEQFF
>-|TRBD1|14|TRBJ2-2|TRBV27
TGTGCCAGCAGTCCGGGGACAGGGACCGGGGAGCTGTTTTTT
CASSPGTGTGELFF
>-|-|15|TRBJ2-1|TRBV9
TGTGCCAGCAGCGTAGCGAGCGGGACAACCAATGAGCAGTTCTTC
CASSVASGTTNEQFF
>few|-|15|TRBJ2-7|TRBV19
TGTGCCAGTAGTTCCCGGGACACGGACGCCTACGAGCAGTACTTC
CASSSRDTDAYEQYF
>-|TRBD2|15|TRBJ2-3|TRBV27
TGTGCCAGCAGTTCTAGCGGGAGAAACACAGATACGCAGTATTTT
CASSSSGRNTDTQYF
>-|TRBD1|14|TRBJ1-4|TRBV19
TGTGCCAGTAGTCCGGGACAGGGTCGAGAAAAACTGTTTTTT
CASSPGQGREKLFF
>-|-|15|TRBJ2-7|TRBV25-1
TGTGCCAGCAGTGGCCAGACAGTTAGCTCCTACGAGCAGTACTTC
CASSGQTVSSYEQYF
>-|TRBD1|15|TRBJ1-5|TRBV7-9
TGTGCCAGCAGCTTAGGACAGGGTTACAATCAGCCCCAGCATTTT
CASSLGQGYNQPQHF
>few|-|13|TRBJ1-1|TRBV6-5
TGTGCCTCAGCCAGGAGGGAGGACACTGAAGCTTTCTTT
CASARREDTEAFF
>-|-|13|TRBJ1-1|TRBV10-3
TGTGCCATCAGGGCAGGGCTGGACACTGAAGCTTTCTTT
CAIRAGLDTEAFF
>-|-|15|TRBJ2-1|TRBV6-2/TRBV6-3
TGTGCCAGCAGTTACGTCGGGACTCAGTGGAATGAGCAGTTCTTC
CASSYVGTQWNEQFF
>-|-|18|TRBJ2-7|TRBV4-1
TGCGCCAGCAGCCAAGAACCCCCATCGACAGCATACTCCTACGAGCAGTACTTC
CASSQEPPSTAYSYEQYF
>-|-|14|TRBJ1-1|TRBV19
TGTGCCAGTAGAACACAGGGATACGACACTGAAGCTTTCTTT
CASRTQGYDTEAFF
>-|-|14|TRBJ2-5|TRBV5-1
TGCGCCAGCAGCTCCCTATCAGCGGGAGAGACCCAGTACTTC
CASSSLSAGETQYF
>-|TRBD1|15|TRBJ1-4|TRBV27
TGTGCCAGCAGTTTTGGACAGGGAGGGAGTGAAAAACTGTTTTTT
CASSFGQGGSEKLFF
>once|TRBD2|14|TRBJ2-1|TRBV7-3
TGTGCCAGCAGCCGAGGGACTAGCAGCAATGAGCAGTTCTTC
CASSRGTSSNEQFF
>-|TRBD1|13|TRBJ2-1|TRBV18
TGTGCCAGCTCCACGGACAGGGAAAATGAGCAGTTCTTC
CASSTDRENEQFF
>-|TRBD1|17|TRBJ2-2|TRBV10-3
TGTGCCATCAGTGAGTCGCGACAGGGGTCCCTCACCGGGGAGCTGTTTTTT
CAISESRQGSLTGELFF
>few|-|14|TRBJ2-2|TRBV27
TGTGCCAGCAGCCCTACGCGCGGGGCCGGGGAGCTGTTTTTT
CASSPTRGAGELFF
>-|-|11|TRBJ1-2|TRBV19
TGTGCCAGTAGCCCGTCCTATGGCTACACCTTC
CASSPSYGYTF
>-|-|13|TRBJ1-1|TRBV7-3
TGTGCCAGCAGCTTTGGCGGGGACACTGAAGCTTTCTTT
CASSFGGDTEAFF
>few|-|15|TRBJ1-6|TRBV19
TGTGCCAGTAGTATGGCTCAGGGTGGTAATTCACCCCTCCACTTT
CASSMAQGGNSPLHF
>many|-|14|TRBJ2-2|TRBV30
TGTGCCTGGAGTCCAGGGACAACCGACAGGGAGCTGTTTTTT
CAWSPGTTDRELFF
>-|TRBD1|16|TRBJ2-2|TRBV10-1
TGCGCCAGCAGTGCTGGGGACAGGGTTGATACCGGGGAGCTGTTTTTT
CASSAGDRVDTGELFF
>-|TRBD2|17|TRBJ2-2|TRBV5-1
TGCGCCAGCAGCGGACTAGCGGCCTCGGCGGGCACCGGGGAGCTGTTTTTT
CASSGLAASAGTGELFF
>-|-|16|TRBJ2-3|TRBV3-1/TRBV3-2
TGTGCCAGCAGCCAAGACAGGGCTCCTCACACAGATACGCAGTATTTT
CASSQDRAPHTDTQYF
>-|-|15|TRBJ2-1|TRBV5-1
TGCGCCAGCAGCCTCCCGGACAGCACCTACAATGAGCAGTTCTTC
CASSLPDSTYNEQFF
>-|TRBD2|18|TRBJ2-1|TRBV4-1
TGCGCCAGCAGCCAAATGCTGCTAACCGGGACTAGCGGTAATGAGCAGTTCTTC
CASSQMLLTGTSGNEQFF
>once|TRBD1|15|TRBJ1-1|TRBV27
TGTGCCAGCAGTTTATCCCCGACAGGGCGCACTGAAGCTTTCTTT
CASSLSPTGRTEAFF